The T cell receptor beta chain described here comes from a study of blood T cell repertoires in COVID-19. Study background: PBMCs, B-cell-depleted T cells, or T cells were the source of the cDNA or gDNA that made up the material.

Here immunoSEQ multiplex PCR was the method, and the copy in TCRdb shows in-frame clones only, minus some. The table includes around 140,000 clones, 84% detected once. There are 13 residues in the CDR3. Trimming pared 1 base from V and 7 bases from J, leaving 10 bases between. The germline V gene has CDR1 MNHEY and CDR2 SVGAGI. Specimen: peripheral blood. This TCR was recovered from a man aged 55 to 70 with active or convalescent COVID-19. The chain is built from TRBV6-5 and TRBJ2-5; D ambiguous. The CDR3: CASSYLGLRTQYF. The CDR3 DNA reads as TGTGCCAGCAGTTACTTGGGCCTTAGGACCCAGTACTTC.